This T cell receptor (beta chain) was recovered during a study of spatial heterogeneity in lung cancer (dated by TCRdb to between 2019 and 2020). Regarding the research as a whole: Beta-chain transcripts were consistently detected in greater numbers than alpha-chain transcripts, which likely reflected higher beta-chain transcript abundance. In the raw uncorrected reads, each unique combination of TCR and UMI appeared more than ten times on average. In tumor regions, TCR transcript counts showed a strong correlation with a T cell transcriptional module score from matched bulk RNA-seq. The study quantitatively compared TCR alpha and beta repertoires across multiple tumor regions, matched nontumor lung and blood in non-small cell lung cancer. The study linked features of the TCR repertoire to counts of nonsynonymous mutations, which were determined by whole-exome sequencing of tumor tissue. Both alpha and beta chains were TCR-sequenced in about 240 tumor regions, approximately 64 matched nontumor lung samples and 45 to 60 PBMC samples obtained at surgery. Overall study results and their limits: The tumor nonsynonymous mutation count correlated with the number of expanded alpha and beta TCRs within the tumor. Additional single-cell paired TCR alpha and beta sequencing was considered necessary to confirm, at a functional level, the hypothesis that regional TCRs recognize regional mutations. TCR-seq coverage of tumor T cells was estimated to be only approximately 7% for alpha chains and more than 11% for beta chains. Counts of ubiquitous and regional expanded TCRs were found to correlate with counts of ubiquitous and regional nonsynonymous mutations, respectively.

The sample's time point, from its label and the paper: sample taken at primary tumor resection. Donors were around 71 patients with early-stage, untreated non-small cell lung cancer from the lung TRACERx cohort. Whole RNA extracted from tumor and nontumor lung tissue, or from cryopreserved PBMC samples, was used for TCR sequencing without cell sorting. Only patients with enough RNA available from two or more tumor regions were chosen for TCR sequencing. Before selection, tumor and adjacent nontumor lung specimens were reviewed by a lung pathologist. For this chain, trimming is 2 bases at the V end and 5 bases at the J end, and the number of junction bases without a gene match is 6. The CDR3 sequence holds 16 residues, the cysteine and phenylalanine included. Here the CDR3 DNA is all that survives: 48 bases in frame from base 1. From a lookup of the germline V gene, CDR1 and CDR2 are SNHLY and FYNNEI.

Library creation used 5' RACE. Sequencing was performed on a NextSeq 500. The TCR library protocol attached a unique molecular identifier to each TCR cDNA molecule to allow correction of PCR and sequencing errors. As for the original processing: Decombinator tools were used for TCR identification, UMI-based error correction and CDR3 extraction. TCRs above a frequency of 2 per 1,000, corresponding to the top 1% of the tumor frequency distribution, were defined as expanded. Expanded tumor TCRs were classed as regional if statistically deemed absent (corrected P<0.05) from at least one tumor region, otherwise ubiquitous. Renyi diversity was calculated using the R vegan package after each repertoire was subsampled 100 times to 5,000 TCRs. To build CDR3 similarity networks, amino acid triplet string-kernel similarity was used, and CDR3s were connected when their pairwise similarity was above 0.82. TCRdb itself trimmed the public reads at Q25 with fastp, ran MiXCR and retained productive beta chains. Duplicate CDR3 protein sequences are folded into a single record with the most common DNA and genes. The V and J calls follow TCRdb's processing rather than the paper's. The sample profile shows about 100,000 distinct CDR3 sequences; approximately 4% of them were found once. Clones ranked in the top ten supply around 21% of the sample.

This clonotype was observed many times. The antigen it recognizes is unknown. Nothing much larger sits one base from this clone, and base qualities are not available. Material: lung tumor tissue, obtained at surgery. The sequence derives from a male donor with early-stage non-small cell lung cancer. The chain was built from TRBV2 and TRBJ2-2; 9 bases in the middle match TRBD2. CDR3 region: CASSELGLAETGELFF. In nucleotides, the sequence is TGTGCCAGCAGTGAATTGGGACTAGCAGAAACCGGGGAGCTGTTTTTT.